One and the same sample provided the 15 T cell receptor beta chains below, sequenced in a study of T-cell memory formation after mild COVID-19. TCRdb analysed the 5' RACE reads with MiXCR anew, one entry per CDR3 protein. This table has over 60,000 distinct CDR3 sequences, 16% appearing once. Sequencing used PBMCs or a T cell subset sorted from them (not recorded which). Receptor source: an adult woman who had mild COVID-19 (a few samples of this study predate the infection). Cell type and time point are not known.

This clonotype was seen a handful of times. CDR3 loop: CASNDGSSLGYTF. DNA of the CDR3: TGTGCCAGTAATGACGGATCCTCTTTGGGCTACACCTTC. V gene TRBV19 combines with J gene TRBJ1-2; D gene uncertain. Trimming stripped 7 bases from V and 8 bases from J, with 17 bases between. CDR3 length: 13 amino acids. Germline CDR1 LNHDA, CDR2 SQIVND (reference sequence).

This clonotype was detected only a few times. The chain combines TRBV5-1 with TRBJ1-1; TRBD1 matches at 8 bases. The ends lost 1 base at V and 3 bases at J; junction bases unmatched: 5. This CDR3 is built from 15 residues. Germline CDR1 SGHRS, CDR2 YFSETQ. The CDR3 reads CASSLRRGLDTEAFF. CDR3 bases: TGCGCCAGCAGCTTGCGCAGGGGGCTTGACACTGAAGCTTTCTTT.

The V call is TRBV6-6, the J call TRBJ2-3; 8 positions match TRBD2. Germline assignment: CDR1 MNHNY and CDR2 SVGAGI (reference sequence). This CDR3 is 17 amino acids long. J was trimmed by 2 bases and V by 10 bases; bases with no gene match: 17. CDR3 DNA sequence: TGTGCCACCATCCACGAGCGCGGACTAGCCTCCACAGATACGCAGTATTTT. It encodes CATIHERGLASTDTQYF.

This clonotype has a handful of counts. V gene TRBV29-1 combines with J gene TRBJ2-7; D uncertain. V was cut by 4 bases and J by 3 bases, with 19 bases left in between. This CDR3 has 15 residues. Germline CDR1 and CDR2: SQVTM and ANQGSEA. CDR3 sequence reads: CSVVGLGGILYEQYF. As DNA, the CDR3 is TGCAGCGTTGTTGGCCTTGGCGGAATCCTCTACGAGCAGTACTTC.

The sample holds many counts of this clonotype. The chain joins TRBV29-1 to TRBJ2-7; TRBD1 might be the D (6 bases). The length of the CDR3 is 14 residues. V was shortened by 2 bases and J by 3 bases, with 14 bases between the two germline ends. The germline V gene encodes CDR1 SQVTM and CDR2 ANQGSEA. The CDR3 bases are TGCAGCGTTGAATTTGTTGAGGGGGACTACGAGCAGTACTTC. It codes for CSVEFVEGDYEQYF.

There are a few counts of this clonotype. The rearrangement links TRBV24-1 to TRBJ2-7; TRBD1 is a possible D gene (6 bases). The length of the CDR3 is 14 residues. Between the trimmed V and J ends, which lost 5 bases and 3 bases, there was a span of 13 bases. Germline V CDR1 and CDR2: KGHDR, SFDVKD. The CDR3 region has the DNA TGTGCCACCAGTGCGACAGGAGCCTACTACGAGCAGTACTTC. Protein sequence: CATSATGAYYEQYF.

V is TRBV20-1 and J is TRBJ2-1; D call uncertain. The CDR3 extends over 15 amino acids. Between the trimmed V and J ends, which lost 0 bases and 3 bases, there was a span of 12 bases. CDR1 is DFQATT, CDR2 SNEGSKA, per germline (reference sequence). The CDR3: CSARDLQANYNEQFF. The CDR3 DNA reads as TGCAGTGCTAGAGATCTTCAGGCTAACTACAATGAGCAGTTCTTC.

V is TRBV5-1 and J is TRBJ2-7; D remains ambiguous. Trimming shortened V by 0 bases and J by 1 base, and 8 bases separated the two germline ends. Germline lookup yields CDR1 SGHRS and CDR2 YFSETQ. This CDR3 comprises 14 residues. The CDR3 DNA sequence: TGCGCCAGCAGCTTGGGGACGGATTCCTACGAGCAGTACTTC. Protein: CASSLGTDSYEQYF.

The chain is built from TRBV12-3 or TRBV12-4 and TRBJ2-5, with 12 bases that match TRBD2. This CDR3 is built from 18 residues. The V and J ends lost 8 bases and 4 bases, in that order; junction bases with no gene match: 17. The CDR3 DNA is TGTGCCAGCTATAGTTCCGCAAGCCCGGGACTAGCGGGAGAGACCCAGTACTTC. Translation gives CASYSSASPGLAGETQYF.

Ten or more counts support this clonotype. This chain connects TRBV29-1 to TRBJ2-1, with 8 positions matching TRBD2. Per germline, CDR1 SQVTM and CDR2 ANQGSEA. The V gene end was trimmed by 6 bases and the J gene end by 0 bases; junction bases not matched to a gene: 7. This CDR3 comprises 15 residues. CDR3 in DNA: TGCAGCGTATTAGCGGGGATCGACTCCTACAATGAGCAGTTCTTC. Translation gives CSVLAGIDSYNEQFF.

This clonotype was picked up a small number of times. This chain links TRBV4-3 with TRBJ2-1, with 10 bases that match TRBD2. CDR1 is LGHNA, CDR2 YSLEER, per germline. This CDR3 region has 15 residues. The trim removed 2 bases at V and 7 bases at J, leaving 5 bases unmatched. DNA of the CDR3: TGCGCCAGCAGCCAATCTAGCGGGAGAATAAATGAGCAGTTCTTC. This sequence encodes CASSQSSGRINEQFF.

This clonotype was detected only a few times. The genes are TRBV7-6 and TRBJ2-1, with 11 bases that match TRBD1. CDR1 and CDR2 from the germline V gene are SGHVS and FNYEAQ. The CDR3 is 16 residues long. The junction had 9 bases not matched to a gene; V was cut back by 5 bases and J by 6 bases. CDR3 sequence: CASSPPTGQGGNEQFF. CDR3 nucleotides: TGTGCCAGCAGCCCCCCCACGGGACAGGGGGGCAATGAGCAGTTCTTC. Supplemented by reference TRBV7-6 and TRBJ2-1, the full variable domain reads GAGVSQSPRYKVTKRGQDVALRCDPISGHVSLYWYRQALGQGPEFLTYFNYEAQQDKSGLPNDRFSAERPEGSISTLTIQRTEQRDSAMYRCASSPPTGQGGNEQFFGPGTRLTVL.

This clonotype appeared a few times. The V call is TRBV12-3 or TRBV12-4, the J call TRBJ2-3; D could derive from TRBD1 or TRBD2 (5 bases each). The CDR3 runs 16 residues. The V end was cut by 0 bases, the J end by 4 bases, with 14 bases between. The CDR3 is CASSLARWGIADTQYF. The CDR3 DNA reads TGTGCCAGCAGTTTAGCCCGTTGGGGGATCGCAGATACGCAGTATTTT.

This clonotype occurred once. The chain couples TRBV15 to TRBJ2-5; possibly TRBD2 for D (7 bases). This CDR3 has 15 residues. CDR1 and CDR2 from the germline V gene are LNHNV and YYDKDF (reference sequence). With 5 bases removed from V and 5 bases from J, the gap between germline ends came to 18 bases. CDR3 sequence reads: CATSPPGRGRETQYF. The DNA for the CDR3 is TGTGCCACCAGCCCCCCCGGGCGGGGGCGGGAGACCCAGTACTTC.

The J gene is TRBJ1-1, the V gene TRBV24-1; D not resolved. V gave up 0 bases and J gave up 5 bases, with 6 bases separating them. CDR1 is KGHDR and CDR2 is SFDVKD in the germline V gene. This CDR3 is 13 amino acids long. CDR3: CATSDLLGTEAFF. For the CDR3, the DNA is TGTGCCACCAGTGATTTGCTGGGAACTGAAGCTTTCTTT.